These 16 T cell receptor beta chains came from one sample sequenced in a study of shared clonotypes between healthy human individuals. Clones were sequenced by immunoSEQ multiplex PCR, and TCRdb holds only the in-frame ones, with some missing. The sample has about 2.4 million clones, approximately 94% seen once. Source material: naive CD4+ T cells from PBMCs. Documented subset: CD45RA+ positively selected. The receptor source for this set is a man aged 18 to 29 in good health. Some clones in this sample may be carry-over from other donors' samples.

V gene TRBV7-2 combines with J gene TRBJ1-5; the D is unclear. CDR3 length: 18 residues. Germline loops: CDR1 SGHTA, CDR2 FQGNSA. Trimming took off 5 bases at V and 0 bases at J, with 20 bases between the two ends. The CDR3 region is CASSRTTSHNYSNQPQHF. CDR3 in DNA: TGTGCCAGCAGCCGCACAACAAGCCATAATTATAGCAATCAGCCCCAGCATTTT.

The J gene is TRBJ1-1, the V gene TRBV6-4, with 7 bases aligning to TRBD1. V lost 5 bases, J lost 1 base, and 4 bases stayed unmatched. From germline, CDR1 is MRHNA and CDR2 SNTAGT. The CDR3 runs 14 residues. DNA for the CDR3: TGTGCCAGCAGTCCCGGGACAGAGAACACTGAAGCTTTCTTT. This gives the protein CASSPGTENTEAFF.

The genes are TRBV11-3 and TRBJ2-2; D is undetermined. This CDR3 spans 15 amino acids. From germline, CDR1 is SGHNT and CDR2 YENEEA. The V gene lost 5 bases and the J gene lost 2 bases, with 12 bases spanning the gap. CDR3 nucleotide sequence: TGTGCCAGCAGCCAGAGGCCCACCAACACCGGGGAGCTGTTTTTT. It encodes CASSQRPTNTGELFF.

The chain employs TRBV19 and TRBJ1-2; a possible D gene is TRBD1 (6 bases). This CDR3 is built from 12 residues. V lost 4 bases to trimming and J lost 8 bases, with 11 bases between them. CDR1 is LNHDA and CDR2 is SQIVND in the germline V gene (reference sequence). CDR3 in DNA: TGTGCCAGTAGTAGCGACAGGAAAGGCTACACCTTC. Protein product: CASSSDRKGYTF.

The CDR3 sequence: CASSLGGQPQETQYF. The CDR3 DNA reads as TGTGCCAGCAGCTTAGGGGGACAGCCCCAAGAGACCCAGTACTTC. The chain combines TRBV7-2 with TRBJ2-5, with 7 bases lining up with TRBD1. Germline lookup yields CDR1 SGHTA and CDR2 FQGNSA. This CDR3 spans 15 amino acids. With 1 base clipped from V and 1 base from J, the junction kept 3 bases outside the gene matches.

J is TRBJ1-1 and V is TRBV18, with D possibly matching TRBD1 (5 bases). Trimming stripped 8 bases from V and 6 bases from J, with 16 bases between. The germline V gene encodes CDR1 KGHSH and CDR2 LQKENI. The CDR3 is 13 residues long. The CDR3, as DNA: TGTGCCAGCCGGATTGGGGGAAGTTCTGAAGCTTTCTTT. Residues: CASRIGGSSEAFF.

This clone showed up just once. The CDR3 loop is CASSQDKTGGVRETQYF. In nucleotides, the CDR3 is TGCGCCAGCAGCCAAGATAAGACAGGGGGCGTCCGGGAGACCCAGTACTTC. The V and J genes are TRBV4-1 and TRBJ2-5; 10 nucleotides agree with TRBD1. This CDR3 region has 17 residues. CDR1 is MGHRA, CDR2 YSYEKL, per germline. Trimming removed 0 bases from V and 5 bases from J; junction bases left unmatched: 9.

CDR3 residues: CSVEVTASTDTQYF. The CDR3 nucleotides read TGCAGCGTTGAAGTGACTGCTAGCACAGATACGCAGTATTTT. The rearrangement uses TRBV29-1 and TRBJ2-3; unclear D gene. Germline values: CDR1 SQVTM, CDR2 ANQGSEA. The length of the CDR3 is 14 residues. Trimming removed 1 base from V and 0 bases from J, with 8 bases in between.

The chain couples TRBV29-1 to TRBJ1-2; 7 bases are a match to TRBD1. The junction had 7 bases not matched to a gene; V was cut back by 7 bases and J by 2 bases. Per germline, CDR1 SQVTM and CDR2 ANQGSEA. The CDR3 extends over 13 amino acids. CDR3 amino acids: CSGGGQLNYGYTF. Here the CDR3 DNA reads TGCAGCGGGGGGGGACAGCTGAACTATGGCTACACCTTC.

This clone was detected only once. CDR3 sequence (DNA): TGTGCCAGCAGCTCCCCAACTAGCGGAGCCTACGAGCAGTACTTC. It translates to CASSSPTSGAYEQYF. V is TRBV5-4 and J is TRBJ2-7, with 8 positions matching TRBD2. Unmatched junction bases numbered 7, after V lost 3 bases and J lost 2 bases. The CDR3 length is 15 residues. CDR1 SGHNT and CDR2 YYREEE come from the germline V gene (reference sequence).

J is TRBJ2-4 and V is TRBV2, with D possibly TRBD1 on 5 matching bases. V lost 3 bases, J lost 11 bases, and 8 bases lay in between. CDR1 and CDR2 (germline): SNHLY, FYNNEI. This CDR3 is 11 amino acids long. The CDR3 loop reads CASSEGLLQYF. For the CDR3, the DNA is TGTGCCAGCAGTGAGGGGCTCCTTCAGTACTTC.

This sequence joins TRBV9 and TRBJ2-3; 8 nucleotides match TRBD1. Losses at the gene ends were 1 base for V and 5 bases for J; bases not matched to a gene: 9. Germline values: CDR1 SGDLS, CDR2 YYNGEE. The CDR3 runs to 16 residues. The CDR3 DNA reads TGTGCCAGCAGCGTATGGGGGCAGGGGGCCCGAGATACGCAGTATTTT. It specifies CASSVWGQGARDTQYF.

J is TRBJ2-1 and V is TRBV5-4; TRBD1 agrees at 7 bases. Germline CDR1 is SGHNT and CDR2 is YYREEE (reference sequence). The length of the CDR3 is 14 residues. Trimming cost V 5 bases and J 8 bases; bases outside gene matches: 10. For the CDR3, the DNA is TGTGCCAGCAGTTATTTTCGACAGGGCGATGAGCAGTTCTTC. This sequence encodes CASSYFRQGDEQFF.

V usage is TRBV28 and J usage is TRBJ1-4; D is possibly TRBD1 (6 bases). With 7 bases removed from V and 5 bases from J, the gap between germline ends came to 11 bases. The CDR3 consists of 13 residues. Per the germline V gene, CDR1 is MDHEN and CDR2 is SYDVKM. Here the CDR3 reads CASIGGLNEKLFF. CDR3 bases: TGTGCCAGCATTGGGGGCTTGAATGAAAAACTGTTTTTT.

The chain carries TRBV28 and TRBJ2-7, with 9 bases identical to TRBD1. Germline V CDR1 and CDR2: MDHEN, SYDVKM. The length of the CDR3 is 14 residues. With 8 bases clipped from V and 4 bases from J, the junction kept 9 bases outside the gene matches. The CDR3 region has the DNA TGTGCCAGCCGGGCCGGGACAGGGTGGTACGAGCAGTACTTC. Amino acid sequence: CASRAGTGWYEQYF.

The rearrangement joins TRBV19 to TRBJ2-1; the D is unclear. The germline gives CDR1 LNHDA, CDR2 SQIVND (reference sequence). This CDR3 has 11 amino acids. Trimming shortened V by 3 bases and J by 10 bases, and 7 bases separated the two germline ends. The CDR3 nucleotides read TGTGCCAGTAGTATCCTCAGGGAGCAGTTCTTC. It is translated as CASSILREQFF.